This record concerns one TCR beta chain sequence. Its target is unknown. Time point here: week 47, end of study. Doses comprised 300 ug of mutant IDH1 20-mer peptide each, plus topical imiquimod. Astrocytomas that were new, WHO grade 3 or 4, IDH1-mutant and ATRX-lost were present in the donors. This entry comes from a study of a mutant IDH1 vaccine in newly diagnosed glioma. Study in general: Patients previously underwent radiotherapy, temozolomide, or both, and most underwent both.

The CDR3 runs 17 residues. V shed 4 bases and J shed 3 bases, with 19 bases lying between them. The germline V gene encodes CDR1 MDHEN and CDR2 SYDVKM. Sequencing used immunoSEQ multiplex PCR; TCRdb keeps in-frame clones, though not all of them. The table has fewer than 40,000 clones, 80% to 95% seen once. The receptor comes from a woman between 40 and 50 years old with glioma. The sequencing used PBMCs, collected from a glioma patient whose treatment included an IDH1 peptide vaccine. The chain links TRBV28 to TRBJ2-1; D is unclear. The CDR3 is CASSYNPRLPYYNEQFF. CDR3 DNA sequence: TGTGCCAGCAGTTACAATCCTAGGCTCCCATACTACAATGAGCAGTTCTTC.